The source of this T cell receptor (beta chain) is a study of vaccination and CD4 T cells after COVID-19. Worth noting for this clonotype: Its antigen remains unknown.

With the Oncomine TCR Beta short-read assay, DNA from cultured CD4+ T cells was sequenced. The genomic DNA was obtained from cultured CD4+ T cells by extraction with the QIAamp micro DNA kit. TCRdb fed the PCR reads into MiXCR, producing one record per CDR3 protein. The sample gives 15,000 to 20,000 distinct CDR3 sequences, 45% to 50% of which show up once; 4% is in the top ten. Treatment meaning: approximately nine-day PBMC culture with coronavirus spike peptide pools or control peptides (ViraFEST assay). Cultures of PBMCs, 1.5 million to 2 million per well, were set up with about 10 IU/ml IL-2 and roughly 10 ug/ml peptide pools. Study-level results: From a median of about 21 to 40, SARS-CoV-2-reactive clonotypes increased, though not significantly.

There are 14 residues in the CDR3. Trimming took 5 bases from V and 1 from J, leaving 11 bases between them. The clonotype comes from a human donor who had recovered from COVID-19. The rearrangement uses TRBV12-3 or TRBV12-4 and TRBJ1-1, with D uncertain. What was sequenced was CD4+ T cells from blood, cultured in vitro. The CDR3, as DNA: TGTGCCAGCAGTCCCTCCCGAGGGAACACTGAAGCTTTCTTT. This sequence encodes CASSPSRGNTEAFF.